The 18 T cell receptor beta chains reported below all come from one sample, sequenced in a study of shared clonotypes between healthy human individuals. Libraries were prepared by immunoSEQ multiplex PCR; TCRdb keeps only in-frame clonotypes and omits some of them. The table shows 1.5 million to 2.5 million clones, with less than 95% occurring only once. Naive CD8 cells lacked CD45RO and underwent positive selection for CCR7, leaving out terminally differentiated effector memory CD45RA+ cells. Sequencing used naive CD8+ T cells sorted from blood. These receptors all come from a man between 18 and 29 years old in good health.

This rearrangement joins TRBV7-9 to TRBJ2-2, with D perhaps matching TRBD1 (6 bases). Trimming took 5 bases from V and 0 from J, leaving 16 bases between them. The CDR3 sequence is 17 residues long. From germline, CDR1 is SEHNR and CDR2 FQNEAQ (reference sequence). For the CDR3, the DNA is TGTGCCAGCAGCGGTACCGGGACACTCCCGAACACCGGGGAGCTGTTTTTT. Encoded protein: CASSGTGTLPNTGELFF.

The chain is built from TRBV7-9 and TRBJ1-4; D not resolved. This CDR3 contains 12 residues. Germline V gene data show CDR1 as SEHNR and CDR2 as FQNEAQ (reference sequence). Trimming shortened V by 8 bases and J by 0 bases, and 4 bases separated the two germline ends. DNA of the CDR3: TGTGCCAGCGAGGCAACTAATGAAAAACTGTTTTTT. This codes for CASEATNEKLFF.

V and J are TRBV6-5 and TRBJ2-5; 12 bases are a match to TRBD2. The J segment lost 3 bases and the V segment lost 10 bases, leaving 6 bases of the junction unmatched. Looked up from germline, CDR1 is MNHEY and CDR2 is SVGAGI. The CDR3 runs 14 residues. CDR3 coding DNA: TGTGCCATCAAGAGACTAGCGGGAGAAGAGACCCAGTACTTC. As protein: CAIKRLAGEETQYF.

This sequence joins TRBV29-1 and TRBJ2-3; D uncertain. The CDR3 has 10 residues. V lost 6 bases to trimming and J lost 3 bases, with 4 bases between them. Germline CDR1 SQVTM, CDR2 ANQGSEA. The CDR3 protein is CSVMTDTQYF. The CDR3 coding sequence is TGCAGCGTAATGACAGATACGCAGTATTTT.

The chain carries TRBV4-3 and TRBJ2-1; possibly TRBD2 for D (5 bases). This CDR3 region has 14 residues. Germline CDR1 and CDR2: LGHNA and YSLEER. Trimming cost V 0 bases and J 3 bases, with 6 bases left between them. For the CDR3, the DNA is TGCGCCAGCAGCCAAGAGGACTTCTACAATGAGCAGTTCTTC. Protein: CASSQEDFYNEQFF.

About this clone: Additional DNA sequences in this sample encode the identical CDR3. The CDR3 sequence is CASSEGLAGTYEQYF. The CDR3 DNA sequence: TGTGCCAGCAGTGAAGGACTAGCGGGCACGTACGAGCAGTACTTC. V usage is TRBV6-1 and J usage is TRBJ2-7, with 10 bases that match TRBD2. Looked up from germline, CDR1 is MNHNS and CDR2 is SASEGT. Trimming at V came to 1 base and at J to 4 bases, leaving 4 bases not matched to a gene. The CDR3 contains 15 residues.

The CDR3 loop is CASSPQGPLNTEAFF. CDR3 sequence (DNA): TGTGCCAGTAGTCCCCAGGGGCCACTGAACACTGAAGCTTTCTTT. The genes are TRBV19 and TRBJ1-1; possible D gene TRBD1, 6 bases. The CDR3 consists of 15 residues. Germline assignment: CDR1 LNHDA and CDR2 SQIVND (reference sequence). Trimming left V 5 bases short and J 0 bases short, with 13 bases between.

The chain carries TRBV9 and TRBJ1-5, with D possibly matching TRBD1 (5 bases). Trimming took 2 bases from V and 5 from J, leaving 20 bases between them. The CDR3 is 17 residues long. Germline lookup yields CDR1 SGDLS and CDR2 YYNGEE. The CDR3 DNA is TGTGCCAGCAGCGTGGGAATCCTACAGGAAGCTGATCAGCCCCAGCATTTT. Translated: CASSVGILQEADQPQHF.

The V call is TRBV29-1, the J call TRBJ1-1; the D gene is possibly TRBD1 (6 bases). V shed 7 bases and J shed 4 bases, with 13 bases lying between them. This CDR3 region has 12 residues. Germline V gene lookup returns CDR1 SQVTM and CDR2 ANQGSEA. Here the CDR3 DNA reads TGCAGCGCAAACAGGGAGGGCACTGAAGCTTTCTTT. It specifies CSANREGTEAFF.

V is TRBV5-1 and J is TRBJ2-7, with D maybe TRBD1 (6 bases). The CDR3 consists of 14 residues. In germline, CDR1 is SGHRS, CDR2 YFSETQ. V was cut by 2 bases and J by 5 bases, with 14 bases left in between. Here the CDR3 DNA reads TGCGCCAGCAGCTTAGGGGGTATTAGCCACGAGCAGTACTTC. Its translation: CASSLGGISHEQYF.

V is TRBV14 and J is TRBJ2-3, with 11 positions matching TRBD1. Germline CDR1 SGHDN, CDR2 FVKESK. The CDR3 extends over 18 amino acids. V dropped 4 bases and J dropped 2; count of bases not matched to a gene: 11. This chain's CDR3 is CASSPGQGASRTTDTQYF. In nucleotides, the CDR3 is TGTGCCAGCAGCCCCGGACAGGGGGCGTCGCGAACCACAGATACGCAGTATTTT.

The CDR3 nucleotides read TGCGCCAGCAGTCTCACCGGGACGGCGTTGGACGAGCAGTACTTC. Encoded protein: CASSLTGTALDEQYF. The chain couples TRBV4-1 to TRBJ2-7; the D gene could be TRBD1 or TRBD2 (5 bases each). The V end was cut by 6 bases, the J end by 5 bases, with 20 bases between. This CDR3 spans 15 amino acids. Looked up from germline, CDR1 is MGHRA and CDR2 is YSYEKL.

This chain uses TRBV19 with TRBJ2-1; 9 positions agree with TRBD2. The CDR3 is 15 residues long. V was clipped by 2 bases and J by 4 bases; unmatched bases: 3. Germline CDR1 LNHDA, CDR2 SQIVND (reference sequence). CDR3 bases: TGTGCCAGTAGTATATCTAGCGGGGCGTACAATGAGCAGTTCTTC. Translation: CASSISSGAYNEQFF.

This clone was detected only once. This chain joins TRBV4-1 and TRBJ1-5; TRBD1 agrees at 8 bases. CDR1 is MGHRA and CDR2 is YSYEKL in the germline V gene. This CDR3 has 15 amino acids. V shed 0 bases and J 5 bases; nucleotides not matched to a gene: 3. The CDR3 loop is CASSQDQGAYQPQHF. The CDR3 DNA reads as TGCGCCAGCAGCCAAGATCAGGGGGCCTATCAGCCCCAGCATTTT.

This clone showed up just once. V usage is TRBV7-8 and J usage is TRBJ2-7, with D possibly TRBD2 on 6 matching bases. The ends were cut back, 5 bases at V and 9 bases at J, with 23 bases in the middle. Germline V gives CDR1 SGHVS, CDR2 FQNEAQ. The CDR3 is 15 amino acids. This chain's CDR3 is CASSLVKGGLSRQYF. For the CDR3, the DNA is TGTGCCAGCAGCCTAGTCAAGGGAGGACTGTCGAGGCAGTACTTC.

CDR3 protein: CASIAAAALNHGYTF. The CDR3 region has the DNA TGTGCCAGTATAGCAGCGGCAGCTCTGAACCATGGCTACACCTTC. The chain is built from TRBV19 and TRBJ1-2, with no clear D. Germline V CDR1 and CDR2: LNHDA, SQIVND (reference sequence). Trimming shortened V by 7 bases and J by 6 bases, and 21 bases separated the two germline ends. The CDR3 is made up of 15 amino acids.

The CDR3 nucleotides read TGTGCCAGCACGACAGGGGGCTCCGGGGAGCTGTTTTTT. Its translation: CASTTGGSGELFF. This chain links TRBV27 with TRBJ2-2; 10 bases are a match to TRBD1. Germline V gives CDR1 MNHEY, CDR2 SMNVEV (reference sequence). The V and J ends lost 7 bases and 6 bases, in that order; junction bases with no gene match: 2. CDR3 length equals 13 residues.

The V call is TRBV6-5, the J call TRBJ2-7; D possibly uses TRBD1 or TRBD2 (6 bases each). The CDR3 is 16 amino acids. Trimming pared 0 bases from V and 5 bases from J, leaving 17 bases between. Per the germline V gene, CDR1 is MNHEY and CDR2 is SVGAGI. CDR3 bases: TGTGCCAGCAGTTACTCGAGGGGGGAGGCCGTCCACGAGCAGTACTTC. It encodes CASSYSRGEAVHEQYF.